This T cell receptor (beta chain) is from a study of blood T cell repertoires in COVID-19. Study in general: Samples taken during acute and convalescent COVID-19 were collected in the United States, Italy and Spain. The analysed material was cDNA or gDNA that came from T cells, B-cell-depleted T cells, or PBMCs.

As handled by the study authors: Reference gene primer amplification gave estimated nucleated cell counts. Assay used: immunoSEQ multiplex PCR; TCRdb lists only in-frame clones, some missing. The V and J calls and the clone size are those of that table, but D and trimming were determined from the DNA. The sample gives roughly 80,000 clones, about 92% of which show up once; around a sixth is in the top ten. The CDR3 sequence is 13 residues long. Trimming shortened V by 4 bases and J by 0 bases, and 6 bases separated the two germline ends. Germline CDR1 and CDR2: SGHTA and FQGTGA. Sequenced input: peripheral blood. V usage is TRBV7-3 and J usage is TRBJ1-1; no reliable D call. The TCR was taken from a woman of 80 years or more with active or convalescent COVID-19. The CDR3 spells CASSSGMNTEAFF. The CDR3 nucleotides are TGTGCCAGCAGCTCGGGGATGAACACTGAAGCTTTCTTT.